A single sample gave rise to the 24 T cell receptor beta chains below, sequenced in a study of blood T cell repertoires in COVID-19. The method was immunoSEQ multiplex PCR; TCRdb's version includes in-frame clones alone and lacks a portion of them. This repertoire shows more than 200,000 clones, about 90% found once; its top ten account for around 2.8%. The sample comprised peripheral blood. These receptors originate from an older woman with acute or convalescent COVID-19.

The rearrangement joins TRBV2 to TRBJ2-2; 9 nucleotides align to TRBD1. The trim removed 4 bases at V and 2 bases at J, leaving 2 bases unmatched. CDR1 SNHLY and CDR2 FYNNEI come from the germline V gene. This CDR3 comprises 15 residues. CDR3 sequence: CASSVQGANTGELFF. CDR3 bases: TGTGCCAGCAGTGTACAGGGGGCTAACACCGGGGAGCTGTTTTTT.

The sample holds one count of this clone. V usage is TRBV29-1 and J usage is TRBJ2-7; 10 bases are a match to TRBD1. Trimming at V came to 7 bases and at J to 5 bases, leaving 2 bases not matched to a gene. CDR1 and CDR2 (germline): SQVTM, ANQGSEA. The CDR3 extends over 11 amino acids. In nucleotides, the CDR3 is TGCAGCGGACAGGGGGCACACGAGCAGTACTTC. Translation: CSGQGAHEQYF.

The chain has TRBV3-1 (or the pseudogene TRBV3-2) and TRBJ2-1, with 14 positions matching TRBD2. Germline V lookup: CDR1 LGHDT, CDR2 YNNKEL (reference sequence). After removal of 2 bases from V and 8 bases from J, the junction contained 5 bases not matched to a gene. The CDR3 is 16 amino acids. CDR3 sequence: CASSQRTSGRWDEQFF. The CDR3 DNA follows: TGTGCCAGCAGCCAACGGACTAGCGGGAGGTGGGATGAGCAGTTCTTC.

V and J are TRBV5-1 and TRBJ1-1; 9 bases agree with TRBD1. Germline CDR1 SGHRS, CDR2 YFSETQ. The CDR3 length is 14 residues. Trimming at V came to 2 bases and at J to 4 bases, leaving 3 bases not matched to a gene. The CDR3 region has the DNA TGCGCCAGCAGCTTTGGACAGGGGAGCACTGAAGCTTTCTTT. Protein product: CASSFGQGSTEAFF.

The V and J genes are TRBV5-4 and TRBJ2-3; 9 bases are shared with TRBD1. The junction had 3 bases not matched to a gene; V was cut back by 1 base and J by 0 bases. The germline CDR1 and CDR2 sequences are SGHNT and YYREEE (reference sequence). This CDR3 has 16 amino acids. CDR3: CASSLNRGRSTDTQYF. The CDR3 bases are TGTGCCAGCAGCTTGAACAGGGGGCGTAGCACAGATACGCAGTATTTT.

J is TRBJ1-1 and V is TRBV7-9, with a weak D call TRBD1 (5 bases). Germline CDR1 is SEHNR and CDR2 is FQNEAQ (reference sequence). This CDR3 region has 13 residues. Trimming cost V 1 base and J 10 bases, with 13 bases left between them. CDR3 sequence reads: CASSLGAGNRAFF. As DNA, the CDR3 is TGTGCCAGCAGCTTAGGGGCAGGGAATAGAGCTTTCTTT.

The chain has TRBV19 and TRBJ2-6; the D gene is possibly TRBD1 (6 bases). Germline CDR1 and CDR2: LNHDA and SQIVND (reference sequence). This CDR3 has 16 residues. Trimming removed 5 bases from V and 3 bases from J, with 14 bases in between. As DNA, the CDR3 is TGTGCCAGTAGTCTACAGGACAGAATTGGGGCCAACGTCCTGACTTTC. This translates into CASSLQDRIGANVLTF.

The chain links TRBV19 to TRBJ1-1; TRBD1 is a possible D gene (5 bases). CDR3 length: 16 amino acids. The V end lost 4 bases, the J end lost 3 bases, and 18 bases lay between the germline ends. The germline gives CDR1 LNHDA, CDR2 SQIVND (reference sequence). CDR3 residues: CASSTGGRGRYTEAFF. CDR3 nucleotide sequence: TGTGCCAGTAGTACCGGGGGTAGAGGCAGATACACTGAAGCTTTCTTT.

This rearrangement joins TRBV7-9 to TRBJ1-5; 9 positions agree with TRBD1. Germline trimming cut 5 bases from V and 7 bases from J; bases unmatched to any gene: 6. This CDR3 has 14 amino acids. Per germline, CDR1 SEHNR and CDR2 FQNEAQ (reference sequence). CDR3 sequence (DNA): TGTGCCAGCAGCCCTTCGGGACAGGGACAGCCCCAGCATTTT. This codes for CASSPSGQGQPQHF.

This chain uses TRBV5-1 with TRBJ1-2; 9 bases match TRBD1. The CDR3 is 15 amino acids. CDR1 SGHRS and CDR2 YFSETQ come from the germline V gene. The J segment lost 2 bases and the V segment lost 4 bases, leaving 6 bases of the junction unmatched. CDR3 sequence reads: CASSLGQGGNYGYTF. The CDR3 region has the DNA TGCGCCAGCAGCCTGGGACAGGGTGGAAACTATGGCTACACCTTC. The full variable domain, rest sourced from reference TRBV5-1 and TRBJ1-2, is KAGVTQTPRYLIKTRGQQVTLSCSPISGHRSVSWYQQTPGQGLQFLFEYFSETQRNKGNFPGRFSGRQFSNSRSEMNVSTLELGDSALYLCASSLGQGGNYGYTFGSGTRLTVV.

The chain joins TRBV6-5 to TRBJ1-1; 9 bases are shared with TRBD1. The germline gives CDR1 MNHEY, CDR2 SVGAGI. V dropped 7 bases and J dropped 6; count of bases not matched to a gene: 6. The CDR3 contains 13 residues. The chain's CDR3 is CASTTDRGPEAFF. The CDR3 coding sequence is TGTGCCAGCACTACGGACAGGGGCCCTGAAGCTTTCTTT.

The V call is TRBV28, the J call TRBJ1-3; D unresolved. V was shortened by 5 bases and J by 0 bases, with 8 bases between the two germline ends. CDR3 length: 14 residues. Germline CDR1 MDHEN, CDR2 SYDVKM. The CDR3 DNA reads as TGTGCCAGCAGTCTCCTTCGCTCTGGAAACACCATATATTTT. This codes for CASSLLRSGNTIYF.

The CDR3 sequence: CASSLTLAGTDYEQYF. In DNA, the CDR3 is TGTGCCAGCAGCTTAACTCTAGCGGGGACAGACTACGAGCAGTACTTC. The rearrangement joins TRBV11-2 to TRBJ2-7; 9 positions match TRBD2. The CDR3 is 16 amino acids. Germline V gene data show CDR1 as SGHAT and CDR2 as FQNNGV. V dropped 2 bases and J dropped 3; count of bases not matched to a gene: 8.

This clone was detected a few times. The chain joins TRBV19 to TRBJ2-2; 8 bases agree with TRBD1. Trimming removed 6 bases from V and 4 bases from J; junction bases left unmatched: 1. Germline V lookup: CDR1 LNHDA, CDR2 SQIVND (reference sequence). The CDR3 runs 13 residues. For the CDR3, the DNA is TGTGCCAGTAGGGACAGGGCCACCGGGGAGCTGTTTTTT. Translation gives CASRDRATGELFF.

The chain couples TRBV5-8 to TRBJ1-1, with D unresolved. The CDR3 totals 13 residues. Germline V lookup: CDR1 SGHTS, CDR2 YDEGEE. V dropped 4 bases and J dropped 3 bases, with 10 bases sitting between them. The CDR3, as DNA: TGTGCCAGCAGCCTTCCAGGTCACACTGAAGCTTTCTTT. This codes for CASSLPGHTEAFF.

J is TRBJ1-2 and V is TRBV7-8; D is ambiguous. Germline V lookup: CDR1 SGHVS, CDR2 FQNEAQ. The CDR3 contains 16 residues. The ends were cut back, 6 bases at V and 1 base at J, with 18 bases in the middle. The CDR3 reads CASSPPRRAFNYGYTF. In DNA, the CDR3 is TGTGCCAGCAGTCCTCCAAGGAGAGCCTTTAACTATGGCTACACCTTC.

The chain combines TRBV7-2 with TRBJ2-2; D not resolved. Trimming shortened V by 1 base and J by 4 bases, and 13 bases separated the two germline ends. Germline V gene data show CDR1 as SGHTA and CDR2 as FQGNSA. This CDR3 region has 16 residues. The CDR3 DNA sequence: TGTGCCAGCAGCTTAGTCTACAGTTTCTCCACCGGGGAGCTGTTTTTT. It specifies CASSLVYSFSTGELFF.

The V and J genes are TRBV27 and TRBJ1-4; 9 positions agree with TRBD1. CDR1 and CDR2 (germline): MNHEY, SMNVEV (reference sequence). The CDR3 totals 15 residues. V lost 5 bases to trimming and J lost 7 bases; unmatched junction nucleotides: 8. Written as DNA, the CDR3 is TGTGCCAGCAGTCCAAGAGGGACAGGGCTTGAAAAACTGTTTTTT. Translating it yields CASSPRGTGLEKLFF.

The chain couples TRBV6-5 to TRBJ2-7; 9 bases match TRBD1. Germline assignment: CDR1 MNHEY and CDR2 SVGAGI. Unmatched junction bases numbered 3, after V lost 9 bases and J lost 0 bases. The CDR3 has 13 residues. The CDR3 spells CASGQGSSYEQYF. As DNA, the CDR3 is TGTGCCAGTGGACAGGGGAGCTCCTACGAGCAGTACTTC.

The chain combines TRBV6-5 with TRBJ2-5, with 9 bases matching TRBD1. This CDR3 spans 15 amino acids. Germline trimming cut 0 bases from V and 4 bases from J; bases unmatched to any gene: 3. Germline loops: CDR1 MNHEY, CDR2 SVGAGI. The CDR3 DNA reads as TGTGCCAGCAGTTACTCCTGGACAGGGGTAGAGACCCAGTACTTC. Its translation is CASSYSWTGVETQYF.

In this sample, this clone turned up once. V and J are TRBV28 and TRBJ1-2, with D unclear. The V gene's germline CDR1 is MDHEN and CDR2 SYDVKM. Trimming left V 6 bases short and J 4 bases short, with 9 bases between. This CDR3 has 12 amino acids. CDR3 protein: CASRGALYGYTF. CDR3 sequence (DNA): TGTGCCAGCAGGGGAGCCCTCTATGGCTACACCTTC.

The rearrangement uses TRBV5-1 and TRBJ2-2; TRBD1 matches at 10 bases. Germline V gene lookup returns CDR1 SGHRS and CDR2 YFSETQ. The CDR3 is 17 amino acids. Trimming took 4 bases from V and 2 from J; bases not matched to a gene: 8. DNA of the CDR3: TGCGCCAGCAGCCCGTGGGACAGGGGCGCAAACACCGGGGAGCTGTTTTTT. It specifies CASSPWDRGANTGELFF.

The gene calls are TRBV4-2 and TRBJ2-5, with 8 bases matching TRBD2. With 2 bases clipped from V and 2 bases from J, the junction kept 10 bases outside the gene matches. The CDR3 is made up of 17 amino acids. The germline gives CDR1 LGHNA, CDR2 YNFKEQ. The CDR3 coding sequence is TGTGCCAGCAGCCAACCTAGCGGGCGGAGGAGTCAAGAGACCCAGTACTTC. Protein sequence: CASSQPSGRRSQETQYF.

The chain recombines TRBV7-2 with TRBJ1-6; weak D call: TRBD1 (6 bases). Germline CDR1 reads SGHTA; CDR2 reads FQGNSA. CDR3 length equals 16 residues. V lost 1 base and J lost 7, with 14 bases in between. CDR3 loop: CASSLGLAGGNSPLHF. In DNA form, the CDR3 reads TGTGCCAGCAGCTTAGGGCTGGCTGGGGGCAATTCACCCCTCCACTTT.